The source of this T cell receptor beta chain is a study of cytotoxic CD8 clonotypes in ibrutinib-treated CLL (dated by TCRdb to the early 2020s). Background for the entire study: The cohort included roughly 15 treatment-naive and some twelve relapsed/refractory patients; 17 were IGHV unmutated. Partial responses were observed in about 24 patients and complete responses in 2; after a median follow-up of around 68 months, remission was maintained in approximately 14 patients and progression was observed in about twelve. The response samples were drawn at a median of 12 months into treatment, with a range of about 6 to 36 months. On average, each sample yielded around 270,000 productive templates and tens of thousands of productive rearrangements. Longitudinal samples were obtainable from about 30% of the roughly 90 participants in the trial. Cryopreserved peripheral blood mononuclear cells were collected at three points: before therapy, at response, and at either sustained remission or disease progression. Every remission and progressive disease sample was obtained while ibrutinib was still being received by the patients.

The meaning of the sample's time point label: roughly 2 years on ibrutinib. For TCR beta library preparation, roughly 2 micrograms of genomic DNA was extracted from cryopreserved PBMCs. Longitudinal blood samples from CLL patients on ibrutinib monotherapy were analyzed using high-throughput TCR beta sequencing. The patients took part in an open-label, single-center phase 2 trial of ibrutinib monotherapy. As to this clone: What this receptor recognizes is not known. It has no much larger one-base neighbor in the sample; base qualities were not kept.

On a MiSeq, deep resolution sequencing aimed for a depth between 1 in 1 million and 1 in 200,000 T cells, with each clonotype covered approximately 10x on average. TCR beta libraries were generated with the immunoSEQ hsTCRB Kit. The original methods were these. Data were analyzed with ImmunoSEQ Data Assistant and ImmunoSEQ Analyzer, with V, D and J genes assigned per IMGT definitions. Clonality, which ranges from 0 to 1, was calculated by subtracting the normalized Shannon entropy of productive rearrangement frequencies from one. Public clonotype analysis was restricted to overrepresented clonotypes comprising at least 0.05% of each patient's repertoire. Some 14 age-matched healthy donor repertoires from immuneACCESS served as clonality controls. Drawn from immuneACCESS, this table holds only the in-frame rearrangements with V and J called that TCRdb kept. Clones are partly lost; checked studies trace under half to an unresolved V gene and leave the rest unexplained. V and J calls and clone size come straight from that table; D and trimming were deduced from the DNA. The sample table contains roughly 250,000 clones; only one count was recorded for around 70% of them. Approximately 15% of the sample is taken by the ten largest.

The full study reports these points: Public clonotypes were rare and either contracted or stayed stable during treatment, and the rise in clonality at ibrutinib response reflected the expansion of private clonotypes. Sustained-remission and progressing patients did not have matched sampling times, and lymph node repertoires were not examined. At baseline, clonality was higher than in age-matched healthy donors and showed a strong correlation with circulating CD8+ T-cell counts. At ibrutinib response clonality went up, during sustained remission it held steady, and at progression it dropped back toward baseline.

V was cut back by 0 bases and J by 3 bases, leaving a gap of 24 bases between them. From cysteine to phenylalanine, the CDR3 is 20 amino acids long. Only CDR3 DNA remains: 60 bases, in frame from the first base. Per the germline V gene (reference sequence), PRHDT is the CDR1 and FYEKMQ is the CDR2. The chain is assembled from TRBV13 and TRBJ2-1; TRBD2 is perhaps the D gene, given 6 matching bases. The receptor's source is a human donor with chronic lymphocytic leukemia. The sequencing used PBMCs, collected after 24 months of ibrutinib treatment. The DNA sequence is given as TGTGCCAGCAGCTTAGGCTCTCGGCGATTAGCGGACTCACACTACAATGAGCAGTTCTTC. The encoded protein is CASSLGSRRLADSHYNEQFF.